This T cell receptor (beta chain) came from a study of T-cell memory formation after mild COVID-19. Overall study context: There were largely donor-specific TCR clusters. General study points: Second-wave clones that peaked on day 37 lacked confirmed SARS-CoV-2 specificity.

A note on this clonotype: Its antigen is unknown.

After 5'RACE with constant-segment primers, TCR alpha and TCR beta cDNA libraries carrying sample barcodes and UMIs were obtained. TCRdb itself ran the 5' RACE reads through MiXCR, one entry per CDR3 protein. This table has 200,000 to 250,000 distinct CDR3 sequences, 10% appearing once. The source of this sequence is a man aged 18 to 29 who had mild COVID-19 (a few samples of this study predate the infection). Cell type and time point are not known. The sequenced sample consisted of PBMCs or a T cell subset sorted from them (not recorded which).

This CDR3 reads CATSDLQMPWRGQETQYF. The CDR3 DNA reads as TGTGCCACCAGTGATTTGCAAATGCCGTGGCGGGGGCAAGAGACCCAGTACTTC. The chain combines TRBV24-1 with TRBJ2-5, with 7 nucleotides matching TRBD2. Losses at the gene ends were 0 bases for V and 2 bases for J; bases not matched to a gene: 11. The CDR3 is 18 amino acids. The germline gives CDR1 KGHDR, CDR2 SFDVKD.